The entry that follows covers one T cell receptor (beta chain) sequence. It lacks a known antigen. The sample holds no much larger clone one base away, and base qualities are not on file. TCRbeta CDR3 regions were amplified from genomic DNA by means of the immunoSEQ Assay, a bias-controlled multiplex PCR. On the study's bioinformatics: The number of nucleated cells in each sample was estimated from the amplification of reference gene primers within the assay. To quantify the absolute abundance of each unique TCRbeta CDR3 rearrangement, sequence reads were collapsed and filtered. For each sample, productive Simpson clonality was calculated as the square root of Simpson's diversity index across productive rearrangements. In TCRdb, the immuneACCESS table is reduced to in-frame sequences with V and J assigned. These tables do not hold every clone; where another copy was compared, an unresolved V gene accounts for under half, and the others remain unexplained. The DNA gave D and trimming, while V, J and clone size come from that table. The sample table records roughly 170,000 clones; roughly 88% of these occur just once. About 1.2% of the sample is taken by the ten largest.

This entry belongs to a study of blood T cell repertoires in COVID-19 (dated by TCRdb to about 2020). The study in broad terms: The collaborator samples originated in the United States, Italy and Spain and spanned the acute and convalescent phases of COVID-19. The material from the prospective study consisted of cDNA or gDNA derived from T cells, B-cell-depleted T cells, or PBMCs. Deeply sampled blood TCRbeta repertoires from subjects exposed to, actively infected with, or recovered from COVID-19 were included in the dataset. The repertoires were released in a freely available public database intended as a resource for research on the immune response to SARS-CoV-2. Samples were obtained from the ongoing ImmuneRACE study (first 160 participants) and from 1,000 to 1,500 subjects provided by 6 global collaborators. The sample metadata nearly always contained a de-identified subject ID, COVID-19 status, age in years and sex. HLA class I and class II types, where available, came from metadata supplied by the sample provider rather than from assay-based typing.

Samples from volunteer blood donors who had recovered from COVID-19 were contributed by a second Seattle source. Whole blood was collected in K2EDTA tubes by collaborating institutions according to the institutions' own protocols. For TCRbeta analysis, collaborators shipped samples as frozen whole blood, isolated PBMCs, or DNA extracted from either of those sample types. CDR1 and CDR2, looked up from the germline V gene (reference sequence), are SGHNT and YYREEE. The junction shows trimming of 2 bases on V and 9 bases on J, and the gene matches do not reach 6 bases of it. Including the terminal cysteine and phenylalanine, the CDR3 comprises 15 residues. This entry keeps only the CDR3 DNA: 45 bases, framed from base 1. Study-wide conclusions, independent of this receptor: How much clinical and demographic metadata was included differed by source and by participant, and the metadata was provided uncurated.

What was sequenced was peripheral blood. The chain couples TRBV5-4 to TRBJ1-6; a stretch of 9 junction bases matches TRBD1. This TCR derives from a man in his sixties who had recovered from COVID-19. The sequence in DNA is TGTGCCAGCAGCTTCGATCGGACAGGGGTTTCACCCCTCCACTTT. Translated, it reads CASSFDRTGVSPLHF. The reference TRBV5-4 and TRBJ1-6 proteins fill in what lies around the CDR3, so the full variable domain reads ETGVTQSPTHLIKTRGQQVTLRCSSQSGHNTVSWYQQALGQGPQFIFQYYREEENGRGNFPPRFSGLQFPNYSSELNVNALELDDSALYLCASSFDRTGVSPLHFGNGTRLTVT.